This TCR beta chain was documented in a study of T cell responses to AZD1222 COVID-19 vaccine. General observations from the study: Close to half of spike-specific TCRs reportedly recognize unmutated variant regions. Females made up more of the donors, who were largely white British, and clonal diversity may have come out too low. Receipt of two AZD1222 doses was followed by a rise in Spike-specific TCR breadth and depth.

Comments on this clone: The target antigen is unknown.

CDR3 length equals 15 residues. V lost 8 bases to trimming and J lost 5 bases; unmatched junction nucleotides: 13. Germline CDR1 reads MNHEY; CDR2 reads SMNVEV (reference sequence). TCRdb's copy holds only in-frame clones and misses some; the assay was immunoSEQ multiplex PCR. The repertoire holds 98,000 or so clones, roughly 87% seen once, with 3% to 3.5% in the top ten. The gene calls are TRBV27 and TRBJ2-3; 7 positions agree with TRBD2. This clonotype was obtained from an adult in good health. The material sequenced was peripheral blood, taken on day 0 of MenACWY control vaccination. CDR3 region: CASGRGGGPLDTQYF. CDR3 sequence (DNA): TGTGCCAGCGGGCGCGGCGGGGGTCCCCTAGATACGCAGTATTTT.